The clone carrying this T cell receptor beta chain was picked up a small number of times. Its antigen is currently unknown. PCR primers comprised 60 Vbeta and 13 Jbeta primers. In the authors' workflow: About 12 million of the about 80 million unique TCR beta chains counted in a later analysis were shared. Some clones are missing from TCRdb's copy, which holds only in-frame ones; the method was immunoSEQ multiplex PCR. V, J and clone size reflect that table, while D and trimming were determined from the DNA. The sample lists 60,000 to 85,000 clones, approximately 80% occurring once. This sample was taken from a study of cytomegalovirus exposure and HLA in healthy donors. Study-level findings and limits: Equally common other TCR beta chains were less clonally expanded than HLA-associated ones, a later analysis found.

The donors (healthy individuals) were bone marrow donors. V was cut by 6 bases and J by 6 bases, with 17 bases left in between. This CDR3 has 14 amino acids. CDR1 and CDR2 (germline): MNHNY, SVGAGI (reference sequence). Specimen: PBMCs. The V gene is TRBV6-6, the J gene TRBJ1-1; D may be TRBD1 (6 bases). The receptor's source is a man aged 35 to 55 in good health and CMV-seronegative. CDR3 protein: CASRGRKGEAEAFF. CDR3 DNA: TGTGCCAGCAGGGGGAGAAAGGGGGAAGCTGAAGCTTTCTTT.